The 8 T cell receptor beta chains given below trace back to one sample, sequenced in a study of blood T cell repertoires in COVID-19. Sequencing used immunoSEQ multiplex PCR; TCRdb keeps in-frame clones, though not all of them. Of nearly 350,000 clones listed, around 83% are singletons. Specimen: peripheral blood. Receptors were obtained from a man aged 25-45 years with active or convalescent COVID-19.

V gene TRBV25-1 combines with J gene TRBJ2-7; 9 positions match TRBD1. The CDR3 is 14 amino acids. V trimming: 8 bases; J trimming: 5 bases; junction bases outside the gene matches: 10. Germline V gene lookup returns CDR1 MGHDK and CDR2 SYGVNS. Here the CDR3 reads CASRPGTGSNEQYF. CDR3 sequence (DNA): TGTGCCAGCCGACCGGGGACAGGGAGTAACGAGCAGTACTTC.

The CDR3 spells CASSLAHFSTDKSYEQYF. Here the CDR3 DNA reads TGTGCCAGCAGCTTAGCGCATTTTTCTACGGACAAGTCCTACGAGCAGTACTTC. The V call is TRBV7-9, the J call TRBJ2-7, with D maybe TRBD1 (5 bases). The germline V gene encodes CDR1 SEHNR and CDR2 FQNEAQ (reference sequence). Trimming removed 0 bases at V and 1 base at J, with 19 bases between. This CDR3 contains 18 residues.

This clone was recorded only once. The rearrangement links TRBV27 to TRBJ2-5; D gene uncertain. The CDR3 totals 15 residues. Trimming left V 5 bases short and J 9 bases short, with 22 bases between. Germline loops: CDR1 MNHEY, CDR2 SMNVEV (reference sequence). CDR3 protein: CASSPNGDHLWAQYF. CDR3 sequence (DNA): TGTGCCAGCAGTCCGAATGGAGACCACCTATGGGCCCAGTACTTC.

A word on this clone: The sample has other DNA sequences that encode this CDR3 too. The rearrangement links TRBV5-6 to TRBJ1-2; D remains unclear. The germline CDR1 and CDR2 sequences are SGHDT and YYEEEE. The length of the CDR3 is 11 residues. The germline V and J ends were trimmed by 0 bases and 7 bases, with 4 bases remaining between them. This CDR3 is CASSLAGGYTF. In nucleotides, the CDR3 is TGTGCCAGCAGCTTGGCGGGTGGCTACACCTTC.

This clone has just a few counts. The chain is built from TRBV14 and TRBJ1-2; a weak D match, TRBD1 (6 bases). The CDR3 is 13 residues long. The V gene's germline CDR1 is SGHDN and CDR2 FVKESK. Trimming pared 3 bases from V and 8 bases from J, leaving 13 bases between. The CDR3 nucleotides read TGTGCCAGCAGCCACTACAGGGTTGGAGGCTACACCTTC. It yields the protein CASSHYRVGGYTF. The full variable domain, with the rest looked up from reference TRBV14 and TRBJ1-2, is EAGVTQFPSHSVIEKGQTVTLRCDPISGHDNLYWYRRVMGKEIKFLLHFVKESKQDESGMPNNRFLAERTGGTYSTLKVQPAELEDSGVYFCASSHYRVGGYTFGSGTRLTVV.

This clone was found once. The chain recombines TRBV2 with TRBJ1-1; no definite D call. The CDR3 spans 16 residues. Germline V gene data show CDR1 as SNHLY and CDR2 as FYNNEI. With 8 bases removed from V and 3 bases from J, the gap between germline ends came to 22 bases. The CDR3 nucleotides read TGTGCCAGCGGAAGAGGATTAATCCCCGGGGACACTGAAGCTTTCTTT. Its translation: CASGRGLIPGDTEAFF.

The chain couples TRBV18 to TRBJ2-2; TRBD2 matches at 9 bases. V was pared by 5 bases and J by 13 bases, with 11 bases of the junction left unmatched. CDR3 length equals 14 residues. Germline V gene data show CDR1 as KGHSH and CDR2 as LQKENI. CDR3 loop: CASSEAGGPFALFF. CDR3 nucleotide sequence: TGTGCCAGCTCAGAGGCGGGAGGGCCATTTGCGCTGTTTTTT.

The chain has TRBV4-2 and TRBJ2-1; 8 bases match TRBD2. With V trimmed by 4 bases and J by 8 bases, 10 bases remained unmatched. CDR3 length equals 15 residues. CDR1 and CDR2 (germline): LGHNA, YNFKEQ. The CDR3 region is CASSPAGLGADEQFF. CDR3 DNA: TGTGCCAGCAGCCCCGCGGGACTAGGTGCGGATGAGCAGTTCTTC.